The T cell receptor (beta chain) under discussion was sequenced for a study of vaccination and CD4 T cells after COVID-19 (dated by TCRdb to between 2021 and 2023). General notes on the study: The convalescent cohort comprised six males and four females, including two Hispanic individuals, seven Caucasians, two Asians and one multiracial person. Post-COVID blood samples were collected from convalescent patients a median of roughly 100 days after diagnosis, with a range of about 30 to 161 days. Overlapping spike peptide pools from SARS-CoV-2 and from the common cold coronaviruses HCoV-NL63, HCoV-OC43 and HCoV-229E were used as culture stimuli. In 10 COVID-19 convalescent patients and a handful of infection-naive healthy vaccine recipients, the spike-specific CD4+ TCR repertoire before mRNA vaccination was compared with the repertoire after mRNA vaccination. Post-vaccine blood samples were taken a median of around 77 days after the second vaccine dose, with a range of about 13 to 250 days. Participants received two doses of either the Pfizer-BioNTech BNT162b2 vaccine (n=8) or the Moderna mRNA-1273 vaccine (n=2). Control cultures used a CEFX viral epitope pool as positive control, an HIV-1 Nef peptide pool as negative control, or no peptide.

On this clonotype: It lacks a known antigen. Base qualities are not at hand, and no much larger clone is one base apart.

Overall study outcomes, separate from this receptor: In convalescent patients, a median around 90% of post-vaccine SARS-CoV-2-reactive clones were detected only after vaccination, and vaccine-specific priming was suggested by this finding. Nearly all vaccine-specific clones in convalescent patients (304 of 307) were mono-reactive for SARS-CoV-2 spike rather than cross-reactive with common cold coronaviruses. The median number of SARS-CoV-2-reactive clonotypes rose from around 21 after infection to 38 after vaccination, but the change was not significant. Relatively few convalescent patients were included in the study, and early timepoints after natural infection were not analyzed.

In the paper's terms, the treatment or condition label means: approximately nine-day PBMC culture with coronavirus spike peptide pools or control peptides (ViraFEST assay). The study used the ViraFEST assay, which expanded antigen-specific T cells with peptide pools and then identified expanded clonotypes by TCR sequencing. Healthy vaccine recipients had no prior SARS-CoV-2 infection, confirmed by negative nucleocapsid antibody tests before and after vaccination. Roughly 2 million PBMCs per well were cultured in IMDM with roughly 5.2% human AB serum and 7.5 to 10 IU/ml IL-2, plus 10 ug/ml peptide pools. Half of the culture medium was replaced with fresh IL-2-containing medium on days 3 and 7. After approximately 11 days of culture, CD4+ T cells were isolated by negative selection with the EasySep CD4+ T cell isolation kit. Ficoll-Paque Plus gradient centrifugation was used to isolate PBMCs from whole blood, and the isolated PBMCs were then either used fresh or cryopreserved at -140C. In general, triplicate wells were set up for every culture condition.

Library method: PCR. DNA from cultured CD4+ T cells underwent TCR sequencing with the Oncomine TCR Beta short-read assay at the Johns Hopkins FTIC core. The QIAamp micro DNA kit was used to extract genomic DNA from the cultured CD4+ T cells. The Oncomine TCR Beta libraries from cultured CD4+ T cells were pooled using unique dual indexes and then sequenced on an Illumina iSeq 100. The study's processing was this. Non-productive sequences were removed, and CDR3s not starting with C, not ending with F or W, or shorter than 7 amino acids were discarded. Antigen-specific clonotypes were identified using the MANAFEST web application through comparison of peptide-stimulated wells with reference and other culture wells. For a clone to be called positive, the clone needed an FDR below 0.05, an odds ratio above 5, and a productive frequency above 0.1% in at least two of three replicate wells. A clonotype was classed as cross-reactive if the clonotype showed significant expansion both in SARS-CoV-2 spike wells and in at least one common cold coronavirus spike condition. Levenshtein distances (stringdist) and unrooted phylogenetic trees (ape) in R version 3.6.1 were used to assess CDR3 homology. Starting from the raw public reads, TCRdb applied fastp trimming at Q25, assembled clones with MiXCR and retained in-frame beta chains. A single entry per CDR3 protein holds the most common genes and DNA from its merged rows. TCRdb's processing, not the authors' own work, is the source of the V and J calls. For this sample the table gives just under 20,000 distinct CDR3 sequences, of which about 42% were detected only once. The top ten hold 25% to 35% of the sample.

CDR3 length: 15 amino acids, cysteine to phenylalanine. Of all the DNA, just the CDR3 is kept, 45 bases in frame from base 1. Taken from the germline V gene (reference sequence), the CDR1 and CDR2 loops are LNHDA and SQIVND. The V end gives up 0 bases and the J end 1 base, leaving 2 bases in the junction not matched to a gene. This TCR was recovered from a human donor who received a COVID-19 vaccine. The chain links TRBV19 with TRBJ2-5, with 7 bases aligning to TRBD1. This specimen was CD4+ T cells from blood, cultured in vitro, taken before SARS-CoV-2 vaccination. At the DNA level, the sequence is TGTGCCAGTAGTATAGACCGGGACAGCCAAGAGACCCAGTACTTC. Translated, this gives CASSIDRDSQETQYF.